These 25 T cell receptor beta chains share one sample of origin, sequenced in a study of T cells after somatic rescue of genetic block. Clones were read by immunoSEQ multiplex PCR, and TCRdb kept only the in-frame ones, dropping some. The repertoire has roughly 70,000 clones, just over 90% of them found once; the top ten carry about 2.9%. The specimen was peripheral blood mononuclear cells (PBMCs). The receptors come from a middle-aged man.

This sequence joins TRBV19 and TRBJ1-2; D gene unclear. The germline V gene encodes CDR1 LNHDA and CDR2 SQIVND (reference sequence). Deletions cut 7 bases from V and 4 bases from J, with 13 bases between. The CDR3 has 13 residues. CDR3 nucleotides: TGTGCCAGTAACCAAGCGGCAGGCTATGGCTACACCTTC. This translates into CASNQAAGYGYTF.

The chain combines TRBV13 with TRBJ1-1; D possibly corresponds to TRBD1 (5 bases). The V gene's germline CDR1 is PRHDT and CDR2 FYEKMQ (reference sequence). The CDR3 contains 13 residues. The V end lost 4 bases, the J end lost 8 bases, and 14 bases lay between the germline ends. Here the CDR3 reads CASSSGPGGEAFF. CDR3 sequence (DNA): TGTGCCAGCAGCTCGGGACCAGGCGGGGAAGCTTTCTTT.

The rearrangement links TRBV4-1 to TRBJ2-1, with TRBD2 identical over 10 bases. Germline-derived CDR1 and CDR2 are MGHRA and YSYEKL. After removal of 5 bases from V and 6 bases from J, the junction contained 13 bases not matched to a gene. The CDR3 covers 17 residues. CDR3 sequence (DNA): TGCGCCAGCAGCGATTTCAAGCTAGCGGGAGAAGGCAATGAGCAGTTCTTC. It specifies CASSDFKLAGEGNEQFF.

The chain carries TRBV5-1 and TRBJ2-1, with 9 bases identical to TRBD2. There are 19 residues in the CDR3. Germline CDR1 SGHRS, CDR2 YFSETQ. V lost 4 bases, J lost 0 bases, and 14 bases stayed unmatched. The CDR3 nucleotides read TGCGCCAGCAGCAATATGGGAGCGGGAGGAGGGGTCTCCTACAATGAGCAGTTCTTC. Its protein is CASSNMGAGGGVSYNEQFF.

The chain links TRBV4-1 to TRBJ2-1; tentatively, D is TRBD1 (6 bases). The germline V and J ends were trimmed by 2 bases and 4 bases, with 24 bases remaining between them. Germline CDR1 and CDR2: MGHRA and YSYEKL. The CDR3 runs to 19 residues. Written as DNA, the CDR3 is TGCGCCAGCAGCCAACCTCTACCGACAGGCTACAACCCGTACAATGAGCAGTTCTTC. Its translation: CASSQPLPTGYNPYNEQFF.

V usage is TRBV9 and J usage is TRBJ2-2; D is ambiguous. Germline lookup yields CDR1 SGDLS and CDR2 YYNGEE. This CDR3 region has 16 residues. The V end lost 0 bases, the J end lost 0 bases, and 9 bases lay between the germline ends. CDR3 region: CASSVASRSNTGELFF. The CDR3 DNA is TGTGCCAGCAGCGTAGCATCGAGATCGAACACCGGGGAGCTGTTTTTT.

The genes are TRBV19 and TRBJ1-1; D may be TRBD1 (5 bases). The V end was cut by 6 bases, the J end by 5 bases, with 16 bases between. The CDR3 has 14 residues. CDR1 and CDR2 from the germline V gene are LNHDA and SQIVND (reference sequence). The CDR3 DNA reads TGTGCCAGTAGCGGGACCTACGTTGGGACTGAAGCTTTCTTT. Its translation is CASSGTYVGTEAFF.

The chain couples TRBV7-9 to TRBJ1-6; tentative D call: TRBD1 (5 bases). V was cut by 5 bases and J by 7 bases, with 15 bases left in between. CDR1 and CDR2 (germline): SEHNR, FQNEAQ (reference sequence). This CDR3 region has 15 residues. CDR3 region: CASSPTSRANSPLHF. CDR3 nucleotide sequence: TGTGCCAGCAGCCCGACTTCCAGGGCGAATTCACCCCTCCACTTT.

The V call is TRBV5-1, the J call TRBJ2-1; TRBD1 matches at 8 bases. In germline, CDR1 is SGHRS, CDR2 YFSETQ. The CDR3 spans 14 residues. V was clipped by 4 bases and J by 8 bases; unmatched bases: 8. The CDR3 nucleotides are TGCGCCAGCAGCCCCCCGGACAGGGCGGATGAGCAGTTCTTC. Translating it yields CASSPPDRADEQFF. Based on the CDR3 plus reference TRBV5-1 and TRBJ2-1, the full variable domain is KAGVTQTPRYLIKTRGQQVTLSCSPISGHRSVSWYQQTPGQGLQFLFEYFSETQRNKGNFPGRFSGRQFSNSRSEMNVSTLELGDSALYLCASSPPDRADEQFFGPGTRLTVL.

The CDR3 sequence: CASSREGTQYF. The CDR3, as DNA: TGTGCCAGCAGTCGTGAGGGGACCCAGTACTTC. V usage is TRBV6-5 and J usage is TRBJ2-5; D may be TRBD2 (5 bases). The CDR3 length is 11 residues. Germline CDR1 MNHEY, CDR2 SVGAGI. V lost 5 bases and J 7 bases, leaving 8 bases between the germline ends.

The J gene is TRBJ2-5, the V gene TRBV6-6; no reliable D call. The V gene lost 2 bases and the J gene lost 4 bases, with 8 bases spanning the gap. CDR1 is MNHNY, CDR2 SVGAGI, per germline (reference sequence). The CDR3 contains 13 residues. Here the CDR3 reads CASSYGVAETQYF. DNA of the CDR3: TGTGCCAGCAGTTACGGGGTCGCAGAGACCCAGTACTTC.

This chain joins TRBV7-6 and TRBJ1-2; 10 bases agree with TRBD1. This CDR3 is built from 15 residues. Germline trimming cut 3 bases from V and 5 bases from J; bases unmatched to any gene: 6. CDR1 and CDR2 from the germline V gene are SGHVS and FNYEAQ. CDR3 in amino acids: CASSFGGQGKYGYTF. CDR3 DNA: TGTGCCAGCAGCTTCGGGGGACAGGGGAAATATGGCTACACCTTC.

The table lists this clone with a count of one. The V and J genes are TRBV7-2 and TRBJ2-1; D ambiguous. This CDR3 has 13 amino acids. Germline-derived CDR1 and CDR2 are SGHTA and FQGNSA. V was cut by 0 bases and J by 9 bases, with 9 bases left in between. CDR3 in amino acids: CASSLASMGEQFF. DNA for the CDR3: TGTGCCAGCAGCTTAGCGTCAATGGGTGAGCAGTTCTTC.

The chain couples TRBV5-4 to TRBJ2-1; 7 positions match TRBD2. The CDR3 covers 16 residues. CDR1 and CDR2 from the germline V gene are SGHNT and YYREEE (reference sequence). With 2 bases clipped from V and 1 base from J, the junction kept 6 bases outside the gene matches. CDR3 in DNA: TGTGCCAGCAGCTTCTTTGGCGGGGGTTCCTACAATGAGCAGTTCTTC. This encodes CASSFFGGGSYNEQFF.

The gene calls are TRBV4-1 and TRBJ2-7, with D tentatively TRBD1 (7 bases). The V gene lost 4 bases and the J gene lost 5 bases, with 15 bases spanning the gap. The germline gives CDR1 MGHRA, CDR2 YSYEKL. There are 14 residues in the CDR3. The CDR3 loop is CASSPPGGPNEQYF. The CDR3 DNA reads TGCGCCAGCAGCCCCCCAGGGGGGCCTAACGAGCAGTACTTC.

The J gene is TRBJ1-2, the V gene TRBV6-6; D is possibly TRBD1 (5 bases). V was pared by 6 bases and J by 0 bases, with 11 bases between. The V gene's germline CDR1 is MNHNY and CDR2 SVGAGI (reference sequence). CDR3 size: 14 residues. The CDR3 bases are TGTGCCAGCAGCCGGGACGAGGCTAACTATGGCTACACCTTC. Its translation is CASSRDEANYGYTF.

The rearrangement joins TRBV19 to TRBJ1-6; the D gene is possibly TRBD1 (5 bases). V gave up 2 bases and J gave up 6 bases, with 11 bases separating them. CDR1 LNHDA and CDR2 SQIVND come from the germline V gene (reference sequence). The CDR3 is 15 residues long. This CDR3 reads CASSILQGGNSPLHF. CDR3 bases: TGTGCCAGTAGTATACTCCAGGGAGGTAATTCACCCCTCCACTTT. The full variable domain, in which reference TRBV19 and TRBJ1-6 provide the parts outside the CDR3, is DGGITQSPKYLFRKEGQNVTLSCEQNLNHDAMYWYRQDPGQGLRLIYYSQIVNDFQKGDIAEGYSVSREKKESFPLTVTSAQKNPTAFYLCASSILQGGNSPLHFGNGTRLTVT.

This chain connects TRBV9 to TRBJ2-1, with D hard to call. The germline CDR1 and CDR2 sequences are SGDLS and YYNGEE. This CDR3 region has 16 residues. V was trimmed by 1 base and J by 0 bases, leaving 11 bases between them. In DNA, the CDR3 is TGTGCCAGCAGCGTAATGCGAGCGAGCTCCTACAATGAGCAGTTCTTC. Amino acids: CASSVMRASSYNEQFF.

A remark on this clone: Compared with germline, one end of the junction differs, possibly owing to a read error. The genes are TRBV6-5 and TRBJ1-4; D is unresolved. The germline gives CDR1 MNHEY, CDR2 SVGAGI. The CDR3 is 11 amino acids. The CDR3 is CASSNGPLEVF. In nucleotides, the CDR3 is TGTGCCAGCAGTAATGGCCCCCTTGAGGTTTTT.

This chain joins TRBV11-2 and TRBJ2-7; TRBD1 agrees at 7 bases. There are 14 residues in the CDR3. V lost 5 bases and J lost 5; bases outside the gene matches: 9. CDR1 and CDR2 from the germline V gene are SGHAT and FQNNGV. Here the CDR3 reads CASSRDSLIHEQYF. Here the CDR3 DNA reads TGTGCCAGCAGCCGGGACAGCCTCATCCACGAGCAGTACTTC.

V usage is TRBV19 and J usage is TRBJ2-3; D is unclear. V was shortened by 6 bases and J by 4 bases, with 8 bases between the two germline ends. The length of the CDR3 is 12 residues. CDR1 and CDR2 from the germline V gene are LNHDA and SQIVND (reference sequence). The DNA of the CDR3 is TGTGCCAGTAGCGGACCGCCAGATACGCAGTATTTT. Its translation is CASSGPPDTQYF.

The chain employs TRBV18 and TRBJ1-3, with D possibly TRBD1 on 6 matching bases. Trimming pared 1 base from V and 4 bases from J, leaving 14 bases between. Looked up from germline, CDR1 is KGHSH and CDR2 is LQKENI. This CDR3 contains 16 residues. CDR3: CASSPRAQGHGNTIYF. The CDR3 DNA reads TGTGCCAGCTCACCACGAGCCCAGGGGCACGGAAACACCATATATTTT.

The count of this clone is one. The J gene is TRBJ1-2, the V gene TRBV27, with D possibly TRBD1 on 6 matching bases. Deletions cut 6 bases from V and 5 bases from J, with 16 bases between. Germline V gene data show CDR1 as MNHEY and CDR2 as SMNVEV (reference sequence). This CDR3 is built from 14 residues. CDR3 protein: CASSPGAGVYGYTF. The CDR3 nucleotides are TGTGCCAGCAGCCCAGGGGCCGGAGTTTATGGCTACACCTTC.

Concerning this clone itself: As the CDR3 is not closed by the conserved phenylalanine or tryptophan, this likely results from a read error. The DNA is omitted, as the CDR3 cannot be located on it reliably, and the CDR3 follows TCRdb's listing. This chain uses TRBV29-1 with TRBJ2-7; TRBD2 reflects the table's D call only, with no check against the DNA. Including both end residues, the CDR3 is 11 amino acids long. Germline V gene lookup returns CDR1 SQVTM and CDR2 ANQGSEA. The CDR3 spells CSVDGDGGFCI.

The chain carries TRBV12-5 and TRBJ2-7, with 7 bases fitting TRBD1. Trimming cost V 0 bases and J 2 bases; bases outside gene matches: 7. This CDR3 has 16 amino acids. Germline V lookup: CDR1 LGHNT, CDR2 FRNRAP. The CDR3 DNA sequence: TGTGCTAGTGGTTTGGTAGACAGGGATTTTACCTACGAGCAGTACTTC. Its protein product is CASGLVDRDFTYEQYF.